This passage covers 5 T cell receptor beta chains from one sample sequenced in a study of cytomegalovirus exposure and HLA in healthy donors. PCR was performed using 60 Vbeta and 13 Jbeta primers. Libraries were prepared by immunoSEQ multiplex PCR; TCRdb keeps only in-frame clonotypes and omits some of them. The table has over 200,000 clones, about three quarters seen once. The sample consisted of PBMCs. The receptors were sampled from a woman aged 55-69 years in good health and CMV-seropositive.

This clone has a handful of counts. The chain joins TRBV28 to TRBJ2-1; the D gene is possibly TRBD1 (6 bases). Trimming removed 3 bases from V and 9 bases from J, with 9 bases in between. Germline lookup yields CDR1 MDHEN and CDR2 SYDVKM. The CDR3 is 12 residues long. DNA of the CDR3: TGTGCCAGCAGTTTGCCAGGGGTTGAGCAGTTCTTC. This translates into CASSLPGVEQFF.

This chain uses TRBV5-5 with TRBJ2-1; the match to TRBD1 covers 8 bases. CDR1 and CDR2 (germline): SGHKS, YYEKEE (reference sequence). The V gene end was trimmed by 3 bases and the J gene end by 9 bases; junction bases not matched to a gene: 8. There are 14 residues in the CDR3. This CDR3 is CASSSLRGQSEQFF. The CDR3 DNA reads as TGTGCCAGCAGCTCGCTCAGGGGGCAGAGTGAGCAGTTCTTC.

The chain links TRBV5-1 to TRBJ1-5; perhaps TRBD1 as D (6 bases). The V gene lost 5 bases and the J gene lost 2 bases, with 11 bases spanning the gap. Looked up from germline, CDR1 is SGHRS and CDR2 is YFSETQ. The CDR3 contains 14 residues. In DNA form, the CDR3 reads TGCGCCAGCAGTCAGGGACAAGGCAATCAGCCCCAGCATTTT. It translates to CASSQGQGNQPQHF.

The gene calls are TRBV5-1 and TRBJ2-2, with D perhaps TRBD2 (6 bases). The V gene's germline CDR1 is SGHRS and CDR2 YFSETQ. The CDR3 sequence is 15 residues long. The V end was cut by 3 bases, the J end by 2 bases, with 11 bases between. The CDR3 DNA reads as TGCGCCAGCAGCTCCAATAGCGGTAACACCGGGGAGCTGTTTTTT. Translated: CASSSNSGNTGELFF.

The gene calls are TRBV7-2 and TRBJ2-5; D remains unclear. This CDR3 region has 13 residues. Germline CDR1 reads SGHTA; CDR2 reads FQGNSA. The V end lost 1 base, the J end lost 3 bases, and 6 bases lay between the germline ends. The CDR3 region has the DNA TGTGCCAGCAGCTTAGATCCCGAAGAGACCCAGTACTTC. This gives the protein CASSLDPEETQYF. Looking up the rest from reference TRBV7-2 and TRBJ2-5 gives the full variable domain: GAGVSQSPSNKVTEKGKDVELRCDPISGHTALYWYRQSLGQGLEFLIYFQGNSAPDKSGLPSDRFSAERTGGSVSTLTIQRTQQEDSAVYLCASSLDPEETQYFGPGTRLLVL.